These T cell receptor beta chains were read from a single sample in a study of lymphopenia after photon versus proton radiotherapy. The assay was immunoSEQ multiplex PCR, and TCRdb's table has in-frame clones only and misses some. The sample lists some 28,000 clones; 81% were seen once. Material: peripheral blood, obtained from a patient treated with photon-based radiotherapy. The source is a man in his fifties or sixties with gastric cancer. Each CDR3 is given with its conserved first and last residue. The D gene is left open where the match is weak. A row's size may be missing; if present it is once, few, many or a size class.

length	V	J	size	D	DNA	CDR3
12	TRBV30	TRBJ2-7	once	.	TGTGCCTGGAGTCGGCGCTCCTACGAGCAGTACTTC	CAWSRRSYEQYF
18	TRBV5-8	TRBJ1-3	.	.	TGTGCCAGCAGCCGACGGAGCATTGGAGGGTTCTCTGGAAACACCATATATTTT	CASSRRSIGGFSGNTIYF
15	TRBV6-5	TRBJ2-7	.	.	TGTGCCAGCAGTTACGGAGGGATTAGTCTGTACGAGCAGTACTTC	CASSYGGISLYEQYF
15	TRBV10-1	TRBJ1-1	.	.	TGCGCCAGCAGCGCCCTCGACAGCGTACCTCCTGAAGCTTTCTTT	CASSALDSVPPEAFF
14	TRBV6-4	TRBJ1-6	once	.	TGTGCCAGTCGGTCGACAGACCTTAATTCACCCCTCCACTTT	CASRSTDLNSPLHF
14	TRBV5-1	TRBJ1-3	.	.	TGCGCCAGCAACGAGGGATCCTCGGGAAACACCATATATTTT	CASNEGSSGNTIYF
11	TRBV28	TRBJ1-4	.	.	TGTGCCAGCAAGACCGATGAAAAACTGTTTTTT	CASKTDEKLFF
15	TRBV15	TRBJ2-1	once	TRBD1	TGTGCCACCAGCAGAGGCGGGACAGGGATTGGTGAGCAGTTCTTC	CATSRGGTGIGEQFF
13	TRBV19	TRBJ2-5	few	.	TGTGCCAGTAGTATAGATAAGGGAGAGACCCAGTACTTC	CASSIDKGETQYF
16	TRBV7-2	TRBJ2-3	.	TRBD2	TGTGCCAGCAGCTTACTTCCGGGGGGGTTCACAGATACGCAGTATTTT	CASSLLPGGFTDTQYF
16	TRBV7-3	TRBJ2-1	.	.	TGTGCCAGCAGCTTAGGCGCCGGGAACCTTTACAATGAGCAGTTCTTC	CASSLGAGNLYNEQFF
14	TRBV29-1	TRBJ2-3	.	.	TGCAGCGTTGCTGACTCACCTAGCACAGATACGCAGTATTTT	CSVADSPSTDTQYF
15	TRBV7-3	TRBJ2-4	.	.	TGTGCCAGCAGCTTCTGGGGCAACAGGGCGGACATTCAGTACTTC	CASSFWGNRADIQYF
14	TRBV2	TRBJ2-3	many	.	TGTGCCAGCGAGGGGGGTGAGATGACAGATACGCAGTATTTT	CASEGGEMTDTQYF
15	TRBV23-1	TRBJ2-3	.	.	TGCGCCAGCAGTCGGTCTAAGGTAGCCCCAGATACGCAGTATTTT	CASSRSKVAPDTQYF
19	TRBV9	TRBJ2-1	.	TRBD2	TGTGCCAGCAGCGTGGGCGGGGGGGCCCTTTCGCGCCTATTCAATGAGCAGTTCTTC	CASSVGGGALSRLFNEQFF
12	TRBV19	TRBJ2-3	.	TRBD1	TGTGCCAGTAGTGAGGGACAGGGTACGCAGTATTTT	CASSEGQGTQYF
16	TRBV5-1	TRBJ2-1	.	TRBD2	TGCGCCAGCAGCTCCCGGCTAGCGGGGATTCACAATGAGCAGTTCTTC	CASSSRLAGIHNEQFF
12	TRBV27	TRBJ2-3	.	.	TGTGCCAGCAGTTTACGATCGGATACGCAGTATTTT	CASSLRSDTQYF
12	TRBV19	TRBJ2-5	.	.	TGTGCCAGTAGTCAGGGTCGCGAGACCCAGTACTTC	CASSQGRETQYF
14	TRBV7-9	TRBJ2-5	.	TRBD1	TGTGCCAGCAGCTCGACAGGGCGGCTGGAGACCCAGTACTTC	CASSSTGRLETQYF
16	TRBV7-2	TRBJ1-1	.	TRBD1	TGTGCCAGCAGCATATCCGGGACAGGGGATGGAACTGAAGCTTTCTTT	CASSISGTGDGTEAFF
13	TRBV5-6	TRBJ2-5	.	.	TGTGCCAGCAGCTTAAATAGGGGAGAGACCCAGTACTTC	CASSLNRGETQYF
16	TRBV4-2	TRBJ1-1	.	.	TGTGCCAGCAGCCCGCAAGTAAACCAACTGAACACTGAAGCTTTCTTT	CASSPQVNQLNTEAFF
13	TRBV6-1	TRBJ1-1	few	.	TGTGCCAGCAGTTCAACATATAACACTGAAGCTTTCTTT	CASSSTYNTEAFF
13	TRBV10-1	TRBJ2-3	.	.	TGCGCCAGCAGTGAGCCCGACACAGATACGCAGTATTTT	CASSEPDTDTQYF
14	TRBV11-2	TRBJ1-6	few	.	TGTGCCAGCAGCTTAATGAGGGGCCAATCACCCCTCCACTTT	CASSLMRGQSPLHF
15	TRBV7-6	TRBJ2-5	.	.	TGTGCCAGCACCCTTACGACCCCGGAGGGGGAGACCCAGTACTTC	CASTLTTPEGETQYF